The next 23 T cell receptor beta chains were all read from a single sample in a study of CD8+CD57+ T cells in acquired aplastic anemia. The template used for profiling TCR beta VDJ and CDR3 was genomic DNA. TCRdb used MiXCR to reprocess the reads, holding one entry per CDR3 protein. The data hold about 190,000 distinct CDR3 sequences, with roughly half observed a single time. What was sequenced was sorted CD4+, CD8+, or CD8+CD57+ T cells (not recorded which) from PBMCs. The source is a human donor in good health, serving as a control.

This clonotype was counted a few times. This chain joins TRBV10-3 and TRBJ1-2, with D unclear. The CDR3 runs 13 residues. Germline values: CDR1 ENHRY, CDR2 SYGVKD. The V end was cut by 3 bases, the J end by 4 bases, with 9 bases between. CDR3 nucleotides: TGTGCCATCAGTGATGAGCGGGGCTATGGCTACACCTTC. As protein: CAISDERGYGYTF.

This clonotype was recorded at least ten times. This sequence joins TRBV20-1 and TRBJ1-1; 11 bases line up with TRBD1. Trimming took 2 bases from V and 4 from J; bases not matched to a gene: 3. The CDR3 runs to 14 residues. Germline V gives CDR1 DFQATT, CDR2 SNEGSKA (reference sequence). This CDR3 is CSARTGTGGTEAFF. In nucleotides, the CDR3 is TGCAGTGCTAGAACCGGGACAGGGGGCACTGAAGCTTTCTTT.

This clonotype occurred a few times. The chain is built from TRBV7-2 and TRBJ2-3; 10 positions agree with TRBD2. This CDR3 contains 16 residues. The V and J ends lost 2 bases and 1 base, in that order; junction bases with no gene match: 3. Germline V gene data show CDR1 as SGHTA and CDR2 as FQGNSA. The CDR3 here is CASSLQRGGGTDTQYF. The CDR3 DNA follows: TGTGCCAGCAGCTTACAGCGGGGGGGGGGCACAGATACGCAGTATTTT.

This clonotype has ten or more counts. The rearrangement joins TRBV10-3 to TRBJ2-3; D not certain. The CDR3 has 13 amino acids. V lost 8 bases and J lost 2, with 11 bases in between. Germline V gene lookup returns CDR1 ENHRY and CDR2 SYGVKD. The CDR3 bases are TGTGCCATCGCCGTCGCGTACACAGATACGCAGTATTTT. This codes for CAIAVAYTDTQYF.

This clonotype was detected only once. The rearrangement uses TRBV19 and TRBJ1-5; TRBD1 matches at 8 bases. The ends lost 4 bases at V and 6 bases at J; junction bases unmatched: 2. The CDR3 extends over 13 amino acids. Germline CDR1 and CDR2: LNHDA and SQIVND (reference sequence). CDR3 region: CASSTGGGQPQHF. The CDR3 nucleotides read TGTGCCAGTAGTACAGGGGGCGGTCAGCCCCAGCATTTT.

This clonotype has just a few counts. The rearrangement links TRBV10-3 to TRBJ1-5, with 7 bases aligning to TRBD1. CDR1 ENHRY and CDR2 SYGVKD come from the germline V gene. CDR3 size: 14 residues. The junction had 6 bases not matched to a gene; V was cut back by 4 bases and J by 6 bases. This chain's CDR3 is CAISVDRVSQPQHF. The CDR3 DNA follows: TGTGCCATCAGTGTAGACAGGGTCAGTCAGCCCCAGCATTTT.

CDR3 sequence: CASKNREENSPLHF. CDR3 sequence (DNA): TGTGCCAGTAAAAACAGGGAGGAGAATTCACCCCTCCACTTT. The chain carries TRBV19 and TRBJ1-6, with D possibly TRBD1 on 6 matching bases. V lost 7 bases, J lost 7 bases, and 14 bases lay in between. Germline CDR1 LNHDA, CDR2 SQIVND (reference sequence). The CDR3 totals 14 residues.

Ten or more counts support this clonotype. The CDR3 protein is CASSYWGNGYTF. The CDR3 DNA reads as TGTGCCAGCAGTTACTGGGGGAATGGCTACACCTTC. The genes are TRBV6-2 or TRBV6-3 and TRBJ1-2; weak D call: TRBD1 (5 bases). The CDR3 runs 12 residues. The V gene lost 1 base and the J gene lost 6 bases, with 6 bases spanning the gap. Germline loops: CDR1 MNHEY, CDR2 SVGEGT.

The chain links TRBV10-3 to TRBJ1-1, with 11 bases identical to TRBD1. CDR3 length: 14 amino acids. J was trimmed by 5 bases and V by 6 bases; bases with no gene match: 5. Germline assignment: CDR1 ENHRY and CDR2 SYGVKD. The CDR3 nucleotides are TGTGCCATCAGAGGGGACAGGGGGTGGACTGAAGCTTTCTTT. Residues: CAIRGDRGWTEAFF.

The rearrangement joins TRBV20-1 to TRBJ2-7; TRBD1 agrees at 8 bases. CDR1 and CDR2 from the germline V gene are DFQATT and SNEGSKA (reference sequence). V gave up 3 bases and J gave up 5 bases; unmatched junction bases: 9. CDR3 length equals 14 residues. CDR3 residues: CSARDPGTGDEQYF. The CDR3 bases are TGCAGTGCTAGGGACCCCGGGACAGGCGACGAGCAGTACTTC.

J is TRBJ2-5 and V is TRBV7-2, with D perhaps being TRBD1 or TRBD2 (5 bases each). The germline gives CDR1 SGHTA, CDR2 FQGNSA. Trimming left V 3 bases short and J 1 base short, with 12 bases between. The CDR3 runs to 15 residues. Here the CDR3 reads CASSLGMGVQETQYF. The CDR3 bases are TGTGCCAGCAGCTTGGGGATGGGGGTCCAAGAGACCCAGTACTTC. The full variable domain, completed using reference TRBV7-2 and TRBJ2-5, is GAGVSQSPSNKVTEKGKDVELRCDPISGHTALYWYRQSLGQGLEFLIYFQGNSAPDKSGLPSDRFSAERTGGSVSTLTIQRTQQEDSAVYLCASSLGMGVQETQYFGPGTRLLVL.

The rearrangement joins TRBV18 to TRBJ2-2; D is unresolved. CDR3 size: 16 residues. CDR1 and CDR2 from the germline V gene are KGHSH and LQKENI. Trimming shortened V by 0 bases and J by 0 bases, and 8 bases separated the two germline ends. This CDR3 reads CASSPPAPTNTGELFF. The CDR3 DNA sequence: TGTGCCAGCTCACCACCGGCGCCTACGAACACCGGGGAGCTGTTTTTT.

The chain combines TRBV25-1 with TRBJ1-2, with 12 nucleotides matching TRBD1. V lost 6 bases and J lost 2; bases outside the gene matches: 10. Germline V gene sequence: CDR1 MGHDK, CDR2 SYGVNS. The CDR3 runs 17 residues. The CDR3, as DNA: TGTGCCAGCAGCCCATCGAAAGGGACAGGGGGCAACTATGGCTACACCTTC. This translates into CASSPSKGTGGNYGYTF.

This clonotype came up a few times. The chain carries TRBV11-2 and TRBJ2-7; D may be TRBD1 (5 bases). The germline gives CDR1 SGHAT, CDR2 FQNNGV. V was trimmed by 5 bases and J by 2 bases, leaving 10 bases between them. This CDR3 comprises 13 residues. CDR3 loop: CASSRDSTYEQYF. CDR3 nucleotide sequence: TGTGCCAGCAGCCGAGACAGTACCTACGAGCAGTACTTC.

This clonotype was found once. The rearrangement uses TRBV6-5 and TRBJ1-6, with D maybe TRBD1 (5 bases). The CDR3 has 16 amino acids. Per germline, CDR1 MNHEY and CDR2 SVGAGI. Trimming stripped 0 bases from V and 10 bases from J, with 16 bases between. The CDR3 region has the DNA TGTGCCAGCAGTTACTCTAAAGGCAGGGTTTTCTCACCCCTCCACTTT. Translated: CASSYSKGRVFSPLHF.

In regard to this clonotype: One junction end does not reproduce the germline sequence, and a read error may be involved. CDR3 nucleotide sequence: TGTGCCAGCAGCTTGGCAAGCGGGACGGTCCAAGAGACCCAGTACTTC. This codes for CASSLASGTVQETQYF. J is TRBJ2-5 and V is TRBV10-2; 7 bases line up with TRBD2. The CDR3 runs 16 residues. The germline V gene encodes CDR1 WSHSY and CDR2 SAAADI.

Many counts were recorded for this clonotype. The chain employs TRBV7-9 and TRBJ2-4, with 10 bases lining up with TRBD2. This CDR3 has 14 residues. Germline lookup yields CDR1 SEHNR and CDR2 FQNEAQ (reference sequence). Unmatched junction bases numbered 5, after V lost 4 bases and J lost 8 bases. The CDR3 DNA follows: TGTGCCAGCAGCTCTAGCGGGGGCGGAGACATTCAGTACTTC. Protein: CASSSSGGGDIQYF. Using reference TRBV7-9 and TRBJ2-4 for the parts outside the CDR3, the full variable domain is DTGVSQNPRHKITKRGQNVTFRCDPISEHNRLYWYRQTLGQGPEFLTYFQNEAQLEKSRLLSDRFSAERPKGSFSTLEIQRTEQGDSAMYLCASSSSGGGDIQYFGAGTRLSVL.

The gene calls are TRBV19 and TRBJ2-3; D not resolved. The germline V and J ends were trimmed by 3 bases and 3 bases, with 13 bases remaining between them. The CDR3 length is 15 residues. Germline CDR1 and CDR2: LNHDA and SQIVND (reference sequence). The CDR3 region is CASSIDRVRTDTQYF. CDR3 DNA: TGTGCCAGTAGTATTGACCGGGTAAGAACAGATACGCAGTATTTT.

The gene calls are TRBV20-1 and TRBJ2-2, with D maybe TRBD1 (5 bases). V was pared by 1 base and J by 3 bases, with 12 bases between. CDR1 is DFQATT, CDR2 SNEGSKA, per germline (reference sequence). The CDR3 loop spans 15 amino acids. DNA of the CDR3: TGCAGTGCTAGAGTGGGTTCGACAGACACCGGGGAGCTGTTTTTT. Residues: CSARVGSTDTGELFF.

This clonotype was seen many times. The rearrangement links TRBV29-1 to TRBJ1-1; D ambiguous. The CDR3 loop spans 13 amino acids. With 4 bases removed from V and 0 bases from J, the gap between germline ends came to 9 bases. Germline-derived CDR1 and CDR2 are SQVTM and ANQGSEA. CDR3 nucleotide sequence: TGCAGCGTTGGGCTAACACTGAACACTGAAGCTTTCTTT. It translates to CSVGLTLNTEAFF.

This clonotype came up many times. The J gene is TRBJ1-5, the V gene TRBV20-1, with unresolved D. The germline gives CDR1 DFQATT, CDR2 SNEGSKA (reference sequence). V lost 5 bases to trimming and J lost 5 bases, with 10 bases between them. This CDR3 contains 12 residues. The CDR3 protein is CSAGQNDQPQHF. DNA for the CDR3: TGCAGTGCTGGGCAGAACGATCAGCCCCAGCATTTT.

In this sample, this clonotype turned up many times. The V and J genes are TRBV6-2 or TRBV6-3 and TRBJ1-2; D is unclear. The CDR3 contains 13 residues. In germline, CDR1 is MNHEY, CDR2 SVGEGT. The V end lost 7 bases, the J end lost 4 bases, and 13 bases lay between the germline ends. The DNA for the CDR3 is TGTGCCAGCACCTCCGTAGAGGTCTATGGCTACACCTTC. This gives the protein CASTSVEVYGYTF.

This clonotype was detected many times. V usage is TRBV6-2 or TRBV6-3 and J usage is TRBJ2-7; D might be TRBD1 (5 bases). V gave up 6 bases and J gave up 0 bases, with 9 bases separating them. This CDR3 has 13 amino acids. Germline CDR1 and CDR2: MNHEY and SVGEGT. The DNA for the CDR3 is TGTGCCAGCAGCTCGACAGCCTCCTACGAGCAGTACTTC. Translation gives CASSSTASYEQYF.